The 25 T cell receptor beta chains below come from one sample, sequenced in a study of blood T cells in healthy people across ages. A second PCR of roughly 6 to 12 cycles used a sample-barcoded 5' primer and a J-beta primer mix. TCRdb redid the calling of the 5' RACE reads with MiXCR, one entry per CDR3 protein. The data hold 600,000 or so distinct CDR3 sequences, with less than 35% observed a single time. Sequencing was carried out using blood. Receptors originate from a woman aged 80 or older in good health.

The chain combines TRBV9 with TRBJ1-4, with D possibly being TRBD1 (5 bases). V dropped 3 bases and J dropped 7 bases, with 13 bases sitting between them. Germline V gene data show CDR1 as SGDLS and CDR2 as YYNGEE. This CDR3 has 14 residues. CDR3 amino acids: CASSAAGISEKLFF. CDR3 bases: TGTGCCAGCAGCGCGGCAGGGATCAGTGAAAAACTGTTTTTT.

Many counts were recorded for this clonotype. The rearrangement links TRBV7-2 to TRBJ2-5; D remains unclear. The V gene's germline CDR1 is SGHTA and CDR2 FQGNSA. The CDR3 contains 12 residues. V lost 3 bases and J lost 5, with 7 bases in between. The CDR3 bases are TGTGCCAGCAGCTTCTCTCCGGAGACCCAGTACTTC. It translates to CASSFSPETQYF.

The chain combines TRBV6-5 with TRBJ2-2, with D possibly being TRBD2 (5 bases). Looked up from germline, CDR1 is MNHEY and CDR2 is SVGAGI. The CDR3 consists of 16 residues. Trimming removed 6 bases from V and 0 bases from J, with 14 bases in between. The CDR3: CASRTRAIANTGELFF. The CDR3 nucleotides read TGTGCCAGCAGAACGAGGGCAATCGCGAACACCGGGGAGCTGTTTTTT.

There are a few counts of this clonotype. The V call is TRBV2, the J call TRBJ2-1; D is unresolved. The V end lost 7 bases, the J end lost 1 base, and 11 bases lay between the germline ends. CDR3 size: 14 residues. Germline assignment: CDR1 SNHLY and CDR2 FYNNEI. Written as DNA, the CDR3 is TGTGCCAGCAATAGATACCAGTCCTACAATGAGCAGTTCTTC. Amino acids: CASNRYQSYNEQFF.

Comments on this clonotype: Being one base from a much bigger clone, this may be a read error. This rearrangement joins TRBV29-1 to TRBJ1-2; no definite D call. The CDR3 loop spans 11 amino acids. V lost 7 bases and J lost 2, with 8 bases in between. Germline V gene sequence: CDR1 SQVTM, CDR2 ANQGSEA. The CDR3 reads CSASINYGYTF. The CDR3 coding sequence is TGCAGCGCGAGCATAAACTATGGCTACACCTTC.

This clonotype is a singleton in its sample. The chain joins TRBV24-1 to TRBJ1-5, with D tentatively TRBD1 (6 bases). There are 13 residues in the CDR3. Germline V lookup: CDR1 KGHDR, CDR2 SFDVKD. Trimming shortened V by 8 bases and J by 3 bases, and 10 bases separated the two germline ends. In DNA form, the CDR3 reads TGTGCCACCAATACAGGGAACAATCAGCCCCAGCATTTT. Its translation: CATNTGNNQPQHF.

The rearrangement joins TRBV15 to TRBJ1-5; perhaps TRBD1 as D (6 bases). The CDR3 runs 16 residues. The V gene lost 1 base and the J gene lost 0 bases, with 10 bases spanning the gap. The germline V gene encodes CDR1 LNHNV and CDR2 YYDKDF (reference sequence). The CDR3 bases are TGTGCCACCAGCAGAGTAGGGGGGTATAGCAATCAGCCCCAGCATTTT. Its protein is CATSRVGGYSNQPQHF.

In DNA, the CDR3 is TGTGCCTGCCCCCCTGGGACGTCGGTTGGAGCCCAGCATTTT. It yields the protein CACPPGTSVGAQHF. The chain has TRBV28 and TRBJ1-5, with a tentative D call TRBD1 (5 bases). V lost 11 bases and J lost 11, with 25 bases in between. The CDR3 is 14 residues long. CDR1 MDHEN and CDR2 SYDVKM come from the germline V gene.

The table lists this clonotype with many counts. The chain recombines TRBV7-9 with TRBJ1-2; possibly TRBD1 for D (5 bases). CDR1 SEHNR and CDR2 FQNEAQ come from the germline V gene (reference sequence). V dropped 3 bases and J dropped 7 bases, with 12 bases sitting between them. The length of the CDR3 is 13 residues. The CDR3 nucleotides read TGTGCCAGCAGCTTGCGGGACTTCGGTGGCTACACCTTC. Its translation: CASSLRDFGGYTF.

Concerning this clonotype: Just one base apart from a much larger clone, this may be a read error. This chain links TRBV20-1 with TRBJ2-1; D gene uncertain. The closer fit of TRBJ2-7 to the DNA end suggests the J call may be wrong. The CDR3 consists of 15 residues. The germline CDR1 and CDR2 sequences are DFQATT and SNEGSKA (reference sequence). The DNA for the CDR3 is TGCAGTGCTAGAGATCTCACGGATACTTACAATGAGCAGTACTTC. Protein sequence: CSARDLTDTYNEQYF.

This clonotype was seen only a few times. This may be a read error: a much more frequent sequence differs by one nucleotide. This chain joins TRBV3-1 and TRBJ2-1; D unclear. With the DNA end fitting TRBJ2-7 better, the J assignment may be wrong. The CDR3 extends over 15 amino acids. CDR1 LGHDT and CDR2 YNNKEL come from the germline V gene (reference sequence). In DNA form, the CDR3 reads TGTGCCAGCAGCCAAGAGGTGCTCACCTACAATGAGCAGTACTTC. This codes for CASSQEVLTYNEQYF.

The gene calls are TRBV29-1 and TRBJ2-7; no firm D call. The CDR3 contains 11 residues. Germline V lookup: CDR1 SQVTM, CDR2 ANQGSEA. Trimming took off 7 bases at V and 3 bases at J, with 10 bases between the two ends. The CDR3 is CSALDLYEQYF. The CDR3 bases are TGCAGCGCCTTGGACCTCTACGAGCAGTACTTC.

This clonotype was recorded many times. The chain is built from TRBV11-2 and TRBJ2-1; 7 bases align to TRBD2. This CDR3 comprises 13 residues. Germline assignment: CDR1 SGHAT and CDR2 FQNNGV. With 0 bases clipped from V and 14 bases from J, the junction kept 7 bases outside the gene matches. The CDR3 DNA reads TGTGCCAGCAGCTTAGATTGGACGGGGGGAGAGTTCTTC. It encodes CASSLDWTGGEFF.

CDR3 bases: TGTGCCAGCACCCCGAAAGGGATTGAAGCTTTCTTT. Translated, it gives CASTPKGIEAFF. This rearrangement joins TRBV6-6 to TRBJ1-1; unclear D gene. Deletions cut 7 bases from V and 7 bases from J, with 13 bases between. CDR1 and CDR2 (germline): MNHNY, SVGAGI (reference sequence). The CDR3 totals 12 residues.

V and J are TRBV20-1 and TRBJ1-6, with 9 bases aligning to TRBD1. The CDR3 spans 15 residues. Trimming cost V 6 bases and J 11 bases; bases outside gene matches: 14. CDR1 is DFQATT, CDR2 SNEGSKA, per germline (reference sequence). CDR3 sequence reads: CSARQGEEASTPLHF. The CDR3 region has the DNA TGCAGTGCGCGACAGGGGGAGGAGGCAAGTACACCCCTCCACTTT.

This clonotype has just a few counts. This chain connects TRBV28 to TRBJ2-5; 7 bases are shared with TRBD1. This CDR3 contains 15 residues. Trimming removed 2 bases from V and 5 bases from J; junction bases left unmatched: 8. CDR1 and CDR2 from the germline V gene are MDHEN and SYDVKM. The CDR3 reads CASSLIRGPGETQYF. Here the CDR3 DNA reads TGTGCCAGCAGTTTAATAAGGGGGCCAGGGGAGACCCAGTACTTC.

This clonotype turned up a few times. The gene calls are TRBV9 and TRBJ2-1, with D maybe TRBD1 (6 bases). Per the germline V gene, CDR1 is SGDLS and CDR2 is YYNGEE. The CDR3 is 17 residues long. V was clipped by 3 bases and J by 3 bases, with 19 bases between them. The CDR3 DNA reads TGTGCCAGCAGCGCGCACTGGGACATCCCAAACTACAATGAGCAGTTCTTC. This encodes CASSAHWDIPNYNEQFF.

The table lists this clonotype with many counts. V and J are TRBV12-3 or TRBV12-4 and TRBJ1-2; D call uncertain. CDR3 length: 14 residues. The ends were cut back, 2 bases at V and 2 bases at J, with 9 bases in the middle. CDR3 in amino acids: CASSLFRTNYGYTF. CDR3 coding DNA: TGTGCCAGCAGTTTATTCAGAACGAACTATGGCTACACCTTC.

This clonotype occurred a few times. A much larger clone differs from this one at a single base, so this may be a read error. The rearrangement uses TRBV12-3 or TRBV12-4 and TRBJ1-2, with 7 bases matching TRBD1. The CDR3 has 15 amino acids. V lost 1 base to trimming and J lost 7 bases; unmatched junction nucleotides: 9. DNA for the CDR3: TGTGCCAGCAGTTTAGGCGGGACAGCCTGTCCTGGCTACACCTTC. This codes for CASSLGGTACPGYTF.

This clonotype was counted many times. The V call is TRBV20-1, the J call TRBJ2-3, with TRBD2 matching 9 bases. Germline CDR1 and CDR2: DFQATT and SNEGSKA (reference sequence). The CDR3 has 15 amino acids. Trimming cost V 6 bases and J 5 bases; bases outside gene matches: 12. The CDR3 nucleotides read TGCAGTGCCTTAGGAGGCGGGGGGGCTGTAGATACGCAGTATTTT. Its translation is CSALGGGGAVDTQYF.

This clonotype has ten or more counts. The rearrangement links TRBV5-1 to TRBJ1-1; TRBD1 matches at 9 bases. Germline CDR1 SGHRS, CDR2 YFSETQ. The CDR3 sequence is 14 residues long. With V trimmed by 4 bases and J by 5 bases, 6 bases remained unmatched. In DNA form, the CDR3 reads TGCGCCAGCAGCCACCCGGACAGGGGTACTGAAGCTTTCTTT. Protein: CASSHPDRGTEAFF. The variable domain in full, with the rest retrieved from reference TRBV5-1 and TRBJ1-1, is KAGVTQTPRYLIKTRGQQVTLSCSPISGHRSVSWYQQTPGQGLQFLFEYFSETQRNKGNFPGRFSGRQFSNSRSEMNVSTLELGDSALYLCASSHPDRGTEAFFGQGTRLTVV.

The chain has TRBV2 and TRBJ2-3; 10 bases match TRBD2. With 3 bases clipped from V and 2 bases from J, the junction kept 2 bases outside the gene matches. The CDR3 has 15 residues. CDR1 is SNHLY and CDR2 is FYNNEI in the germline V gene. CDR3 sequence (DNA): TGTGCCAGCAGTGACAGCGGGGGGGCCACAGATACGCAGTATTTT. Its translation: CASSDSGGATDTQYF.

This chain connects TRBV20-1 to TRBJ2-7; 7 bases are a match to TRBD1. This CDR3 comprises 13 residues. V dropped 6 bases and J dropped 7; count of bases not matched to a gene: 12. From germline, CDR1 is DFQATT and CDR2 SNEGSKA (reference sequence). The CDR3 reads CSADRETLREQYF. As DNA, the CDR3 is TGCAGTGCCGACAGGGAAACTCTACGTGAGCAGTACTTC.

This clonotype was detected many times. At one end the junction does not follow the germline gene, possibly because of a read error. This chain joins TRBV7-7 and TRBJ2-7; D uncertain. Germline assignment: CDR1 SSHAT and CDR2 FNYEAQ (reference sequence). This CDR3 is built from 14 residues. CDR3 DNA: TGTGCTAGCAGCCCTACGGTCTACTCCTACGAGCAGTACTTC. Translating it yields CASSPTVYSYEQYF.

The chain is built from TRBV20-1 and TRBJ2-1, with 12 bases aligning to TRBD2. CDR3 size: 15 residues. Germline V gives CDR1 DFQATT, CDR2 SNEGSKA (reference sequence). The trim removed 2 bases at V and 10 bases at J, leaving 9 bases unmatched. For the CDR3, the DNA is TGCAGTGCTAGAACCCCACTAGCGGGAGGAGAAGAGCAGTTCTTC. Protein product: CSARTPLAGGEEQFF.